This T cell receptor beta chain stems from a study of blood T cell repertoires in COVID-19. In this sample, this clone turned up once. Deletions cut 1 base from V and 7 bases from J, with 13 bases between. The CDR3 runs 14 residues. From germline, CDR1 is SGHDN and CDR2 FVKESK. Generated by immunoSEQ multiplex PCR, the TCRdb table keeps only in-frame clones and is missing some. The table lists about 230,000 clones, roughly 85% of them singletons, with about 12% in the top ten. The chain employs TRBV14 and TRBJ1-2, with D hard to call. The specimen was peripheral blood. This clonotype was sampled from a woman under 30 who had recovered from COVID-19. The CDR3: CASSQVQGRGGYTF. The CDR3 nucleotides are TGTGCCAGCAGCCAAGTTCAAGGGAGAGGTGGCTACACCTTC. The full variable domain, completed using reference TRBV14 and TRBJ1-2, is EAGVTQFPSHSVIEKGQTVTLRCDPISGHDNLYWYRRVMGKEIKFLLHFVKESKQDESGMPNNRFLAERTGGTYSTLKVQPAELEDSGVYFCASSQVQGRGGYTFGSGTRLTVV.